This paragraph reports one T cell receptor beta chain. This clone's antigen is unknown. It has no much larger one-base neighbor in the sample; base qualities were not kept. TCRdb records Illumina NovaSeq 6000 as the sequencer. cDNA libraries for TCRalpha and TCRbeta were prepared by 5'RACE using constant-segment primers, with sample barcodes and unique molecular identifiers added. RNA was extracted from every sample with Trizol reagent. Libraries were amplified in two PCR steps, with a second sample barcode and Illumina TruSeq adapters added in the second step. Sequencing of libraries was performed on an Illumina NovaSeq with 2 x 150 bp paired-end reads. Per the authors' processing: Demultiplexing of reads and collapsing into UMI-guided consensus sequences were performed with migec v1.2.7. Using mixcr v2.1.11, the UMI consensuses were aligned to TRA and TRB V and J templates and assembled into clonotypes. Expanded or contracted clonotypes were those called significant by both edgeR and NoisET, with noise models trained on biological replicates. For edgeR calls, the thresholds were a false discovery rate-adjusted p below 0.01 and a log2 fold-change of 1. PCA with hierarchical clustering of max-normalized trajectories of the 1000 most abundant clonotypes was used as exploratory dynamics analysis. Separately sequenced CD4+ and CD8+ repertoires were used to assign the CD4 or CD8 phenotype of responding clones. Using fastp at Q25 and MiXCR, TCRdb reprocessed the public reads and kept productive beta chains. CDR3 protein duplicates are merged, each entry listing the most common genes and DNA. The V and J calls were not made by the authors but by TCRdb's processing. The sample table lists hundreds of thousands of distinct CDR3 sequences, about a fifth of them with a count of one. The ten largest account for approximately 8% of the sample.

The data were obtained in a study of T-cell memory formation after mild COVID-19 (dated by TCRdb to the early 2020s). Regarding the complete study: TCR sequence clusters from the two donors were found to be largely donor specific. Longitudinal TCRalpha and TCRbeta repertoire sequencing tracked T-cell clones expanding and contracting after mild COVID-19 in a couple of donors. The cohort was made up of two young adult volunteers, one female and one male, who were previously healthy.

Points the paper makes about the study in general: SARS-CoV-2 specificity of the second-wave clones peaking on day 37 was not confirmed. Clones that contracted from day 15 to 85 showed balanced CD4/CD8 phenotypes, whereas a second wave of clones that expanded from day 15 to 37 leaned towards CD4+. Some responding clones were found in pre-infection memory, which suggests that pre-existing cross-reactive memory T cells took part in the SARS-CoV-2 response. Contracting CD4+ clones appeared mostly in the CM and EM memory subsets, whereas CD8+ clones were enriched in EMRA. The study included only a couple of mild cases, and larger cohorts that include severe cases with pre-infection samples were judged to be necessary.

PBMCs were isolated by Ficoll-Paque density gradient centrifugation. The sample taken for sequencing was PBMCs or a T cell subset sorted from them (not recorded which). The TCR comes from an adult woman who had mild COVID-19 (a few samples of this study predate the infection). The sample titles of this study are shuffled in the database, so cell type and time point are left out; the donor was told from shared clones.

DNA sequence: TGTGCCAGTAGGGGACTAGGGGACTACAATGAGCAGTTCTTC. It encodes CASRGLGDYNEQFF. The chain employs TRBV13 and TRBJ2-1, and 8 bases in between align with TRBD2. The cysteine opens and the phenylalanine closes a CDR3 of 14 amino acids. Only the CDR3 DNA is retained, 42 bases long and in frame from the first base. Trimming removed 9 bases from V and 3 bases from J; the gene matches leave 7 bases unexplained. Sequences PRHDT (CDR1) and FYEKMQ (CDR2) are obtained from the germline V gene (reference sequence).